Each of the 14 T cell receptor beta chains below was sequenced from the same sample in a study of T cells in Graves' hyperthyroidism and ophthalmopathy. Amplified TCR beta CDR3 regions came from RNA transcripts. A first-round RT-PCR of the TCR CDR3 used the HTBI primer set. In TCRdb, the multiplex PCR reads were re-called with MiXCR into one record per CDR3 protein. The sample holds 480,000 or so distinct CDR3 sequences, 35% to 50% seen once. Material for sequencing was peripheral blood or thyroid tissue (not recorded which). These receptors all stem from an adult woman with Graves' disease, either hyperthyroidism or ophthalmopathy (not recorded which).

The V call is TRBV10-3, the J call TRBJ1-4; no clear D gene. Looked up from germline, CDR1 is ENHRY and CDR2 is SYGVKD. The germline V and J ends were trimmed by 10 bases and 8 bases, with 14 bases remaining between them. The CDR3 totals 12 residues. In DNA, the CDR3 is TGTGCCACCGTAGCGGGAGGCGAAAAACTGTTTTTT. This gives the protein CATVAGGEKLFF.

This clonotype was counted at least ten times. The J gene is TRBJ2-5, the V gene TRBV19; TRBD2 matches at 7 bases. The junction had 14 bases not matched to a gene; V was cut back by 7 bases and J by 9 bases. The germline gives CDR1 LNHDA, CDR2 SQIVND (reference sequence). The CDR3 consists of 14 residues. The CDR3 DNA follows: TGTGCCAGTACCTTAGTGGCACCCCGGGAGGCCCAGTACTTC. Translating it yields CASTLVAPREAQYF.

The rearrangement links TRBV7-2 to TRBJ2-3; TRBD2 agrees at 11 bases. Germline assignment: CDR1 SGHTA and CDR2 FQGNSA. CDR3 length equals 15 residues. The ends lost 5 bases at V and 5 bases at J; junction bases unmatched: 6. Here the CDR3 reads CASSTYLAGGDTQYF. Here the CDR3 DNA reads TGTGCCAGCAGCACCTACCTAGCGGGAGGAGATACGCAGTATTTT. The full variable domain, its missing parts supplied by reference TRBV7-2 and TRBJ2-3, is GAGVSQSPSNKVTEKGKDVELRCDPISGHTALYWYRQSLGQGLEFLIYFQGNSAPDKSGLPSDRFSAERTGGSVSTLTIQRTQQEDSAVYLCASSTYLAGGDTQYFGPGTRLTVL.

This clonotype showed up just a few times. A much bigger clone sits one base away, suggesting this may be a read error. This chain links TRBV20-1 with TRBJ2-5; the match to TRBD1 covers 7 bases. The CDR3 is 14 residues long. Germline lookup yields CDR1 DFQATT and CDR2 SNEGSKA (reference sequence). V gave up 1 base and J gave up 5 bases; unmatched junction bases: 7. The CDR3 sequence is CSARGYDRAETQYF. The CDR3 DNA is TGCAGTGCTAGAGGTTATGACAGGGCGGAGACCCAGTACTTC.

This rearrangement joins TRBV25-1 to TRBJ2-7, with D possibly matching TRBD2 (5 bases). This CDR3 comprises 14 residues. Germline-derived CDR1 and CDR2 are MGHDK and SYGVNS. Trimming left V 5 bases short and J 4 bases short, with 15 bases between. This CDR3 is CASSTPGNPYEQYF. DNA for the CDR3: TGTGCCAGCAGTACCCCCGGGAATCCTTACGAGCAGTACTTC.

This clonotype was recorded at least ten times. This rearrangement joins TRBV9 to TRBJ1-2; 7 nucleotides line up with TRBD1. The germline gives CDR1 SGDLS, CDR2 YYNGEE. The CDR3 covers 15 residues. With 4 bases clipped from V and 4 bases from J, the junction kept 10 bases outside the gene matches. CDR3 sequence: CASSPWMTGFYGYTF. CDR3 coding DNA: TGTGCCAGCAGCCCATGGATGACAGGGTTCTATGGCTACACCTTC.

Notes on this clonotype: This may be a read error, as it is one base from a much larger clone. The rearrangement joins TRBV12-3 or TRBV12-4 to TRBJ2-2; D perhaps matches TRBD2 (5 bases). The CDR3 has 14 amino acids. The V and J ends lost 11 bases and 6 bases respectively, with 19 bases between them. DNA of the CDR3: TGTGCCGGCACCCTCTACCGGGGTCCCGGGGAGCTGTTTTTT. Translation: CAGTLYRGPGELFF.

This clonotype was detected a few times. One end of the junction fails to match germline, which may point to a read error. The chain is built from TRBV7-9 and TRBJ2-5; D not resolved. The length of the CDR3 is 13 residues. Germline V lookup: CDR1 SEHNR, CDR2 FQNEAQ (reference sequence). CDR3 in amino acids: CASSQMGQETQYF. CDR3 DNA sequence: TGCGCCAGCAGCCAGATGGGACAAGAGACCCAGTACTTC.

The gene calls are TRBV2 and TRBJ1-1; 7 bases line up with TRBD1. The germline CDR1 and CDR2 sequences are SNHLY and FYNNEI. V shed 6 bases and J 7 bases; nucleotides not matched to a gene: 5. The CDR3 runs to 12 residues. The CDR3 region is CASRRGQNEAFF. CDR3 in DNA: TGTGCCAGCAGGAGGGGACAGAATGAAGCTTTCTTT.

The chain links TRBV7-9 to TRBJ2-5; 7 bases are shared with TRBD1. CDR1 SEHNR and CDR2 FQNEAQ come from the germline V gene (reference sequence). The junction had 4 bases not matched to a gene; V was cut back by 2 bases and J by 4 bases. CDR3 length: 14 amino acids. The chain's CDR3 is CASSLPTGRETQYF. The CDR3 DNA sequence: TGTGCCAGCAGCTTACCGACAGGGAGAGAGACCCAGTACTTC. Looking up the rest from reference TRBV7-9 and TRBJ2-5 gives the full variable domain: DTGVSQNPRHKITKRGQNVTFRCDPISEHNRLYWYRQTLGQGPEFLTYFQNEAQLEKSRLLSDRFSAERPKGSFSTLEIQRTEQGDSAMYLCASSLPTGRETQYFGPGTRLLVL.

This clonotype was observed a handful of times. The chain carries TRBV20-1 and TRBJ2-5, with D maybe TRBD2 (5 bases). The CDR3 extends over 11 amino acids. Trimming pared 6 bases from V and 2 bases from J, leaving 7 bases between. CDR1 DFQATT and CDR2 SNEGSKA come from the germline V gene (reference sequence). For the CDR3, the DNA is TGCAGTGCCCCGGGGCAAGAGACCCAGTACTTC. It yields the protein CSAPGQETQYF.

Only a few counts were recorded for this clonotype. The chain employs TRBV6-5 and TRBJ1-1, with TRBD1 matching 8 bases. This CDR3 comprises 15 residues. Per the germline V gene, CDR1 is MNHEY and CDR2 is SVGAGI. The trim removed 2 bases at V and 7 bases at J, leaving 9 bases unmatched. The CDR3 loop is CASSYLAGGIGEAFF. CDR3 DNA: TGTGCCAGCAGTTACCTCGCAGGGGGCATCGGTGAAGCTTTCTTT.

This chain connects TRBV10-3 to TRBJ1-1, with TRBD1 identical over 9 bases. V dropped 10 bases and J dropped 6; count of bases not matched to a gene: 12. CDR3 length equals 14 residues. Germline V gives CDR1 ENHRY, CDR2 SYGVKD. CDR3 loop: CATTDRGGTAEAFF. CDR3 DNA: TGTGCCACCACGGACAGGGGCGGGACGGCTGAAGCTTTCTTT.

This clonotype was recorded many times. This rearrangement joins TRBV7-9 to TRBJ1-2; 8 bases are shared with TRBD1. The CDR3 contains 15 residues. The J segment lost 7 bases and the V segment lost 4 bases, leaving 11 bases of the junction unmatched. Per germline, CDR1 SEHNR and CDR2 FQNEAQ (reference sequence). CDR3 amino acids: CASSSRVQGAPGYTF. CDR3 bases: TGTGCCAGCAGCTCTCGGGTCCAGGGGGCGCCTGGCTACACCTTC.